The text below deals with one T cell receptor beta chain. Its matching antigen is unknown. The sample comes from a study of cytomegalovirus exposure and HLA in healthy donors. Study results and caveats: The tendency of first-cohort TCR clusters to co-occur in the approximately 110 validation repertoires was identified by a subsequent analysis.

Profiled with immunoSEQ multiplex PCR; TCRdb holds only in-frame clones, not every one. This sample yields approximately 160,000 clones, of which approximately 86% are seen a single time; approximately 2.4% belongs to the top ten. CDR3 length: 15 amino acids. Germline V gives CDR1 LGHNA, CDR2 YSLEER. V was trimmed by 1 base and J by 3 bases, leaving 9 bases between them. J is TRBJ1-4 and V is TRBV4-3; possible D gene TRBD1, 5 bases. The TCR sequence derives from a woman between 18 and 29 years old in good health and CMV-seronegative. Input material: PBMCs. The CDR3 spells CASSQGVGANEKLFF. The CDR3 nucleotides are TGCGCCAGCAGCCAAGGGGTAGGGGCTAATGAAAAACTGTTTTTT.